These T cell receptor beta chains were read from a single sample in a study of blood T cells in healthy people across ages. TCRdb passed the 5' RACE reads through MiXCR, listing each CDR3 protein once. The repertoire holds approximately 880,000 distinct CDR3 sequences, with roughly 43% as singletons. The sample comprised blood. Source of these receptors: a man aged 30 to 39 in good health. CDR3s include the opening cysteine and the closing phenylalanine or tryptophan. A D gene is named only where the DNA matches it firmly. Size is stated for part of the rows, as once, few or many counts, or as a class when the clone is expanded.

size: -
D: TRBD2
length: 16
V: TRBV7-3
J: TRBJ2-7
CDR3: CASSLTGLAGRREQYF
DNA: TGTGCCAGCAGCTTGACCGGGCTAGCGGGCCGGCGCGAGCAGTACTTC

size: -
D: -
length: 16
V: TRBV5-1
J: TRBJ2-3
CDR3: CASSWGAASSTDTQYF
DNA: TGCGCCAGCAGCTGGGGGGCAGCTTCTAGCACAGATACGCAGTATTTT

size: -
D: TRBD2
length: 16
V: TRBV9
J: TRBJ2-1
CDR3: CASSALDDTGGDGQFF
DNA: TGTGCCAGCAGCGCCCTAGATGATACCGGGGGGGATGGGCAGTTCTTC

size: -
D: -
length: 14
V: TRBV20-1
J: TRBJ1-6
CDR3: CSAREGTYNSPLHF
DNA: TGCAGTGCTAGAGAGGGGACCTATAATTCACCCCTCCACTTT

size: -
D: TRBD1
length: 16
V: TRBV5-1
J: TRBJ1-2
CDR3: CASSPGQATPNYGYTF
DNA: TGCGCCAGCAGCCCCGGACAGGCAACTCCAAACTATGGCTACACCTTC

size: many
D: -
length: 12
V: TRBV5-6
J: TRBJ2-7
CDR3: CASSLTGREQYF
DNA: TGTGCCAGCAGCTTAACAGGGCGCGAGCAGTACTTC

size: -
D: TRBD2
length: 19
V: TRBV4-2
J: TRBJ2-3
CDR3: CASSPRFVSGGGITDTQYF
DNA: TGTGCCAGCAGCCCACGATTTGTGAGCGGGGGGGGAATCACAGATACGCAGTATTTT

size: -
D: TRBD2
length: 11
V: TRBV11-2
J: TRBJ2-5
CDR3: CASSSGTIQYF
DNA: TGTGCCAGCAGCTCGGGGACTATTCAGTACTTC

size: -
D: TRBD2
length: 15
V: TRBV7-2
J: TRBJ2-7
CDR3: CASNRRTSGTYEQYF
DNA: TGTGCCAGCAACAGAAGGACTAGCGGGACCTACGAGCAGTACTTC

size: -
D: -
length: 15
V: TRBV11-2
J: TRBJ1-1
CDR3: CASSFLSRLGTEAFF
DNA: TGTGCCAGCAGCTTCCTTTCAAGATTGGGCACTGAAGCTTTCTTT

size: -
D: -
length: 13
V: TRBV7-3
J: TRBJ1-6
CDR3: CASSIKGESPLHF
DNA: TGTGCCAGCAGCATTAAGGGAGAGTCACCCCTCCACTTT

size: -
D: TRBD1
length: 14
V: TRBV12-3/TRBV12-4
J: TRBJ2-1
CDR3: CASTLGQGYNEQFF
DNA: TGTGCCAGCACCCTAGGACAGGGATACAATGAGCAGTTCTTC

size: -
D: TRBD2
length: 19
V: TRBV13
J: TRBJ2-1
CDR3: CASSLNIAGGVSSYNEQFF
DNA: TGTGCCAGCAGCTTAAATATAGCGGGGGGTGTTAGCTCCTACAATGAGCAGTTCTTC

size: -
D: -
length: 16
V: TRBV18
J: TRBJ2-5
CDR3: CASSPIQAGFAETQYF
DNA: TGTGCCAGCTCTCCTATTCAAGCAGGGTTCGCGGAGACCCAGTACTTC

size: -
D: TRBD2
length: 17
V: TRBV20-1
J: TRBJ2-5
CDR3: CSTRLGLAGGLVETQYF
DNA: TGCAGTACGAGGTTGGGACTAGCGGGGGGGCTAGTGGAGACCCAGTACTTC

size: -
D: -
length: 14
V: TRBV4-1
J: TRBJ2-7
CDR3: CASSQAGAGREQYF
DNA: TGCGCCAGCAGCCAAGCAGGGGCGGGTAGAGAGCAGTACTTC

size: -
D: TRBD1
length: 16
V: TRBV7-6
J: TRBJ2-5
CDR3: CASSLYQAGQGGEQYF
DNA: TGTGCCAGCAGCTTATACCAGGCCGGACAGGGTGGGGAGCAGTACTTC

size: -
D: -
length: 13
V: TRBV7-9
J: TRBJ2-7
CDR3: CASSLVDGPEQYF
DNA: TGTGCCAGCAGCTTAGTGGACGGGCCAGAGCAGTACTTC

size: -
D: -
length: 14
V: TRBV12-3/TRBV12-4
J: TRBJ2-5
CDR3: CASSPFRVEETQYF
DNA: TGTGCCAGCAGCCCGTTCAGGGTCGAGGAGACCCAGTACTTC

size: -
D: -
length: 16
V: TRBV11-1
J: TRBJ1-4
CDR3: CASSLTIGGLNEKLFF
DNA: TGTGCCAGCAGCTTAACGATAGGCGGACTTAATGAAAAACTGTTTTTT

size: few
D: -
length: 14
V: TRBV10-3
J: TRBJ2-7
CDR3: CAISDRAGPYEQYF
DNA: TGTGCCATCAGTGATAGAGCAGGGCCCTACGAGCAGTACTTC